Listed here are 4 T cell receptor beta chains from one sample, sequenced in a study of human T cells and chemical hapten exposure. A single record per CDR3 protein comes from TCRdb applying MiXCR to the RACE reads. The profile shows over 45,000 distinct CDR3 sequences, 4.3% of them singletons. The time point was: healthy volunteer bleed at 2 weeks. Unseparated into fractions, whole blood served as the source from which total RNA was extracted. The sequenced material came from whole blood. These receptors all stem from a female donor in good health. Some clones in this sample may be carry-over from other donors' samples.

This clonotype was observed at least ten times. The genes are TRBV12-3 or TRBV12-4 and TRBJ1-2, with D possibly being TRBD1 (6 bases). V was clipped by 5 bases and J by 4 bases, with 14 bases between them. The CDR3 is made up of 14 amino acids. The CDR3 coding sequence is TGTGCCAGCAGTCCCAGCGGACAGTCCTATGGCTACACCTTC. Encoded protein: CASSPSGQSYGYTF.

This clonotype was counted at least ten times. V is TRBV3-1 and J is TRBJ1-1; D unresolved. V dropped 4 bases and J dropped 2 bases, with 14 bases sitting between them. The CDR3 totals 15 residues. Germline V gene data show CDR1 as LGHDT and CDR2 as YNNKEL (reference sequence). The CDR3 spells CASSLIPGFNTEAFF. CDR3 DNA sequence: TGTGCCAGCAGCCTGATCCCGGGCTTCAACACTGAAGCTTTCTTT.

This clonotype was seen repeatedly, ten times or more. The rearrangement links TRBV12-3 or TRBV12-4 to TRBJ2-3, with D hard to call. V was pared by 7 bases and J by 5 bases, with 7 bases between. The CDR3 totals 11 residues. CDR3 nucleotides: TGTGCCAGCACCCCCCGAGATACGCAGTATTTT. Its translation is CASTPRDTQYF.

The sample holds many counts of this clonotype. The chain recombines TRBV19 with TRBJ1-5; D is unresolved. Germline V gives CDR1 LNHDA, CDR2 SQIVND (reference sequence). The V and J ends lost 5 bases and 7 bases respectively, with 21 bases between them. The CDR3 extends over 16 amino acids. CDR3 nucleotides: TGTGCCAGTAGTTCAGCCCGACGGCAATACGGGCAGCCCCAGCATTTT. It translates to CASSSARRQYGQPQHF.